These T cell receptor beta chains were read from a single sample in a study of blood T cell repertoires in COVID-19. Profiling relied on immunoSEQ multiplex PCR, and the TCRdb table lists in-frame clones only, not all of them. The table lists 220,000 or so clones, roughly 84% of them singletons, with approximately 6.8% in the top ten. Sequenced material: PBMCs or T cells enriched from blood (not recorded which). The source of these receptors is a woman in her thirties or forties who had recovered from COVID-19. Both conserved end residues are part of each CDR3. D genes are given only for firm matches. Clone size is shown for a subset of rows, as once, few, many or a class of expanded clone.

J gene,V gene,D gene,clone size,CDR3 DNA,CDR3 protein
TRBJ2-7,TRBV4-2,-,-,TGTGCCAGCAGCCAGGGACTCGGGAAGTCCTACGAGCAGTACTTC,CASSQGLGKSYEQYF
TRBJ2-1,TRBV6-5,TRBD2,-,TGTGCCAGCAGTTACTCGGCGGGAGTCCGTCTCAATGAGCAGTTCTTC,CASSYSAGVRLNEQFF
TRBJ1-5,TRBV24-1,-,-,TGTGCCACCACAAGGACAGAAAATCAGCCCCAGCATTTT,CATTRTENQPQHF
TRBJ1-5,TRBV2,-,-,TGTGCCAGCAGTGAAGCTGGGTTGGGAGGGTTCAGCAATCAGCCCCAGCATTTT,CASSEAGLGGFSNQPQHF
TRBJ2-7,TRBV10-3,-,-,TGTGCCATCCGAGTCGAGGGCCTCAACGAGCAGTACTTC,CAIRVEGLNEQYF
TRBJ2-3,TRBV28,TRBD2,-,TGTGCCAGCAGTTTGGCGGATAGCGGGGGTACAGATACGCAGTATTTT,CASSLADSGGTDTQYF
TRBJ2-5,TRBV7-2,TRBD2,-,TGTGCCAGCAGCAGCTATTTCACTAGCGGGGAGACCCAGTACTTC,CASSSYFTSGETQYF
TRBJ1-5,TRBV27,-,-,TGTGCCAGCAGTCTCTACAGATATAGCAATCAGCCCCAGCATTTT,CASSLYRYSNQPQHF
TRBJ1-4,TRBV2,-,-,TGTGCCAGCAGGACAACCCCAACTAATGAAAAACTGTTTTTT,CASRTTPTNEKLFF
TRBJ1-6,TRBV5-5,TRBD1,-,TGTGCCAGCAGCACCTACTACAGGGGTGGTAATTCACCCCTCCACTTT,CASSTYYRGGNSPLHF
TRBJ1-1,TRBV7-2,-,-,TGTGCCAGCAGCTTAGCGCTTAGACAGGAACCTTTCTTT,CASSLALRQEPFF
TRBJ1-5,TRBV7-9,TRBD1,-,TGTGCCAGCAGCCCAACAGGGGATCAGCCCCAGCATTTT,CASSPTGDQPQHF
TRBJ2-3,TRBV7-2,-,-,TGTGCCAGCAGCTTAATTTCAGGGACAGATACGCAGTATTTT,CASSLISGTDTQYF
TRBJ2-1,TRBV5-6,TRBD1,-,TGTGCCAGCAGCCTGGGACAGGGGGCCTGGAATGAGCAGTTCTTC,CASSLGQGAWNEQFF
TRBJ2-3,TRBV6-1,-,-,TGTGCCAGCAGTGAAGGAGGGAGCGCGGGAGATACGCAGTATTTT,CASSEGGSAGDTQYF
TRBJ2-3,TRBV5-1,TRBD2,-,TGCGCCAGCAGCCTACCCTCGACTAGCGGGAGGGAGACAGATACGCAGTATTTT,CASSLPSTSGRETDTQYF
TRBJ1-6,TRBV18,-,-,TGTGCCAGCTCACCAAGCGAAATTCCGAATTCACCCCTCCACTTT,CASSPSEIPNSPLHF
TRBJ1-5,TRBV10-2,-,-,TGCGCCAGCACCACCGGACAGATCAATCAGCCCCAGCATTTT,CASTTGQINQPQHF
TRBJ1-1,TRBV4-1,-,few,TGCGCCAGCAGCCCCCGTCCGTTCCGGGGGGACACTGAAGCTTTCTTT,CASSPRPFRGDTEAFF
TRBJ2-1,TRBV11-3,-,-,TGTGCCAGCAGCCCCTTTCGGGAGTCGCTCCATGAGCAGTTCTTC,CASSPFRESLHEQFF
TRBJ1-2,TRBV7-9,-,-,TGTGCCAGCAGCTTAGGCCGGGAGGGCTATGGCTACACCTTC,CASSLGREGYGYTF
TRBJ1-2,TRBV5-1,TRBD1,-,TGCGCCAGCAGCAAGGGACAGGGAGATGGCTACACCTTC,CASSKGQGDGYTF
TRBJ1-4,TRBV2,-,-,TGTGCCAGCAGTGAGGGACGCGGGGGTGGTGAAAAACTGTTTTTT,CASSEGRGGGEKLFF
TRBJ2-5,TRBV5-4,-,-,TGTGCCAGCAGCCCCCTGACCGGGAGTGGGGAGACCCAGTACTTC,CASSPLTGSGETQYF
TRBJ2-3,TRBV7-9,-,-,TGTGCCAGCAGCTTAGAGGGGAGCACAGATACGCAGTATTTT,CASSLEGSTDTQYF
TRBJ2-2,TRBV19,TRBD2,few,TGTGCCAGTAAGCTAGCGGGGAACACCGGGGAGCTGTTTTTT,CASKLAGNTGELFF
TRBJ2-1,TRBV7-6,-,-,TGTGCCAGCAGCTTAGTATCAGGGGCGGCTGAGCAGTTCTTC,CASSLVSGAAEQFF
TRBJ2-1,TRBV9,-,many,TGTGCCAGCAGCGCGCGAACTAGGGAATACAATGAGCAGTTCTTC,CASSARTREYNEQFF
TRBJ2-1,TRBV18,TRBD2,once,TGTGCCAGCTCACCTCCTCAGGTTGGGCTAGCGGCCAATGAGCAGTTCTTC,CASSPPQVGLAANEQFF
TRBJ2-1,TRBV30,TRBD2,-,TGTGCCTCATCTAAGCGGGAAAACTACAATGAGCAGTTCTTC,CASSKRENYNEQFF
TRBJ1-2,TRBV10-3,-,-,TGTGCCATCCCTAGCGGAGGGCCCCAGGGTGGCTACACCTTC,CAIPSGGPQGGYTF
TRBJ1-2,TRBV7-6,TRBD1,-,TGTGCCAGCAGCTTTATAGGGAGAGGGGGCGGAAGGAATGGCTACACCTTC,CASSFIGRGGGRNGYTF
TRBJ1-2,TRBV23-1,-,few,TGCGCCAGCAGTCTAGCGGCGAGCGGTGGCTACACCTTC,CASSLAASGGYTF
TRBJ2-2,TRBV29-1,TRBD2,few,TGCAGCGTTGCGCCGACTAGCAGGAACACCGGGGAGCTGTTTTTT,CSVAPTSRNTGELFF
TRBJ1-1,TRBV11-3,-,-,TGTGCCAGCAGGCGACGGGGGGCGAACACTGAAGCTTTCTTT,CASRRRGANTEAFF
TRBJ1-1,TRBV12-3/TRBV12-4,TRBD1,-,TGTGCCAGCAGCCGGGACAGCCTAGGCGAAGCTTTCTTT,CASSRDSLGEAFF
TRBJ1-1,TRBV5-1,TRBD1,few,TGCGCCAGCAGATCATCCGGGACAGGGTATACTGAAGCTTTCTTT,CASRSSGTGYTEAFF
TRBJ1-1,TRBV6-1,TRBD1,once,TGTGCCAGCAGTGAATCCTACCCAAGCAGGGGGGTCAACACTGAAGCTTTCTTT,CASSESYPSRGVNTEAFF
TRBJ2-3,TRBV7-2,-,-,TGTGCCAGCAGCTTAGAATTATCCCCGGGATTGCAGTATTTT,CASSLELSPGLQYF
TRBJ1-5,TRBV19,TRBD1,-,TGTGCCAGTAGCCCGGGACAGGGGGCGGATGGCAATCAGCCCCAGCATTTT,CASSPGQGADGNQPQHF
TRBJ1-3,TRBV9,TRBD1,-,TGTGCCAGCAGCGTGGGGACAGGGGTGGACACCATATATTTT,CASSVGTGVDTIYF
TRBJ1-5,TRBV10-3,-,-,TGTGCCATCAGTGAAGGGGACACTAATCAGCCCCAGCATTTT,CAISEGDTNQPQHF
TRBJ2-3,TRBV7-2,-,-,TGTGCCAGCAGCTACAGGGAAGCAGATACGCAGTATTTT,CASSYREADTQYF
TRBJ2-2,TRBV5-1,TRBD1,-,TGCGCCAGCAGCTTACGAGGGGGGACAGGGCCTTCTACCGGGGAGCTGTTTTTT,CASSLRGGTGPSTGELFF
TRBJ1-3,TRBV15,-,-,TGTGCCACCAGCCCGACAGGCAAAGACACCATATATTTT,CATSPTGKDTIYF
TRBJ1-2,TRBV19,TRBD1,-,TGTGCCAGTAGTATCCCGGGACAGGGGGCAGGTGGCTACACCTTC,CASSIPGQGAGGYTF
TRBJ2-7,TRBV4-1,TRBD2,few,TGCGCCAGCAGCCGGGGACTAGCGGGCACCTACGAGCAGTACTTC,CASSRGLAGTYEQYF
TRBJ1-3,TRBV30,-,-,TGTGCCTGGACCGAGGGAGGGCTTGGAAACACCATATATTTT,CAWTEGGLGNTIYF
TRBJ1-4,TRBV19,-,-,TGCGCCAGCGAGTCCGCCGGGGGGCAGGAAAAACTGTTTTTT,CASESAGGQEKLFF
TRBJ1-5,TRBV19,TRBD1,-,TGTGCCAGTAGTATAGATTGGCAGGGGGGTAGGAATCAGCCCCAGCATTTT,CASSIDWQGGRNQPQHF
TRBJ2-1,TRBV24-1,TRBD1,-,TGTGCCACCAGTGCCCCGACCGGGACAGGGTCCTACAATGAGCAGTTCTTC,CATSAPTGTGSYNEQFF